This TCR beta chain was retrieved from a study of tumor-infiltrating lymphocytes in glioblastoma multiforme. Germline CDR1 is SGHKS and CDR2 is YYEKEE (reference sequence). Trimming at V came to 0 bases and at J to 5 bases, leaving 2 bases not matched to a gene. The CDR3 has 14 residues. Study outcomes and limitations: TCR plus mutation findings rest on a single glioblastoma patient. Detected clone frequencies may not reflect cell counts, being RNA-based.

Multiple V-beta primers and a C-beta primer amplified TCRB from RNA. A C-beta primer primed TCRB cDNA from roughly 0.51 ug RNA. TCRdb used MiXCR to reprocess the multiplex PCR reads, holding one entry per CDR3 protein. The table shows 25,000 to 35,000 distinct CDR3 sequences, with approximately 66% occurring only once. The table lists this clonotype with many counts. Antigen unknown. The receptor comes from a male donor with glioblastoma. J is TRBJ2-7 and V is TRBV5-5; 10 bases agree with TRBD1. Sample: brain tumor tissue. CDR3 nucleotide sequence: TGTGCCAGCAGCTTGGGACAGGGGGCGGACGAGCAGTACTTC. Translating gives CASSLGQGADEQYF. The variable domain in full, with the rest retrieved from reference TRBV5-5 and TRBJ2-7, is DAGVTQSPTHLIKTRGQQVTLRCSPISGHKSVSWYQQVLGQGPQFIFQYYEKEERGRGNFPDRFSARQFPNYSSELNVNALLLGDSALYLCASSLGQGADEQYFGPGTRLTVT.